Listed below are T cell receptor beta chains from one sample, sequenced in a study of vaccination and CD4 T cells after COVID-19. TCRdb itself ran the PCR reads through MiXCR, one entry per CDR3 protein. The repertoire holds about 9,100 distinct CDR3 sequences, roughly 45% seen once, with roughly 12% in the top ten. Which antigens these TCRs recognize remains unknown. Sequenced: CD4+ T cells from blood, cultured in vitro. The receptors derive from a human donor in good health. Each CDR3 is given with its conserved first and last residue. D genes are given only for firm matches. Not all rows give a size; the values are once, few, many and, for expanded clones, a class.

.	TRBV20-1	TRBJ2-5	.	TGCAGTGCTGACGGGGTCCGTCAAGAGACCCAGTACTTC	CSADGVRQETQYF
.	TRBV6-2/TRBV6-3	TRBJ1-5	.	TGTGCCAGCAGCCGACCCCTGGACGGGGACAATCAGCCCCAGCATTTT	CASSRPLDGDNQPQHF
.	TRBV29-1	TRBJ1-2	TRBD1	TGCAGCTCCGACAGGGCAGCTAACTATGGCTACACCTTC	CSSDRAANYGYTF
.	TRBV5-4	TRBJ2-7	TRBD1	TGTGCCAGCAGCCCTGGGACAGGGGCCTACGAGCAGTACTTC	CASSPGTGAYEQYF
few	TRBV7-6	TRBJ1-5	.	TGTGCCAGCAGCCTTGGGGCAGATAGCAATCAGCCCCAGCATTTT	CASSLGADSNQPQHF
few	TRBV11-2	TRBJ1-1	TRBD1	TGTGCCAGCAGCTTCCTGAGGACAGGCTTGGCTTTCTTT	CASSFLRTGLAFF
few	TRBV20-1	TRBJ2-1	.	TGCAGTGCTAGAGATCCCCTCCGCAATGAGCAGTTCTTC	CSARDPLRNEQFF
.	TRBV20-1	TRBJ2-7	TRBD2	TGCAGTGCCGCGAGCGGGAGTGGTTACGAGCAGTACTTC	CSAASGSGYEQYF
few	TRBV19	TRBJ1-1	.	TGTGCCAGTAGGCCTCGGGACGCTATGACGAACACTGAAGCTTTCTTT	CASRPRDAMTNTEAFF
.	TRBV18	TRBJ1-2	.	TGTGCCAGCTCTCCCAGAGCCGGTACAGGGATAGGTGGCTACACCTTC	CASSPRAGTGIGGYTF
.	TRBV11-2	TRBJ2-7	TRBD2	TGTGCCAGCAGCTTACCCCTGGGGCTAGCGGGATCCCCGCCCTCCGAGCAGTACTTC	CASSLPLGLAGSPPSEQYF
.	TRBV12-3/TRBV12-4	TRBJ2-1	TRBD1	TGTGCCAGCAGCCATGGTCGGGACAGGGTTAATGAGCAGTTCTTC	CASSHGRDRVNEQFF
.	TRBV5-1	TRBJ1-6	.	TGCGCCAGCAGCTTTACAGAGAGCTCCTATAATTCACCCCTCCACTTT	CASSFTESSYNSPLHF
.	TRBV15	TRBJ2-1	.	TGTGCCACCAGCAGAGATCGGGGGACTCCTCTGGCAAATGAGCAGTTCTTC	CATSRDRGTPLANEQFF
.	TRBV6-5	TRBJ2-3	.	TGTGCCAGCAGTTATTACCCCAAGCACGGGAGTGGGACAGATACGCAGTATTTT	CASSYYPKHGSGTDTQYF
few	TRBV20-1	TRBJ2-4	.	TGCAGTGCTAGAGATCCATACAGTGAAAACATTCAGTACTTC	CSARDPYSENIQYF
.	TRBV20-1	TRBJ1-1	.	TGCAGTGCCCCTGGGGGGGGGAACACTGAAGCTTTCTTT	CSAPGGGNTEAFF
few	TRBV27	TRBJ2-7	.	TGTGCCAGCAGTTTATCATTCTGGCTGGAGGAGCAGTACTTC	CASSLSFWLEEQYF
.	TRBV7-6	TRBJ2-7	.	TGTGCCAGCAGCAAATGGACAGATGATAGAGACGAGCAGTACTTC	CASSKWTDDRDEQYF
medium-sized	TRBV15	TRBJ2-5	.	TGTGCCACCAGCCGGGGGCAGGAGACCCAGTACTTC	CATSRGQETQYF
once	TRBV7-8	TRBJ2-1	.	TGTGCCAGCAGCTCTAGCCTTATTACGAGCTCCTACAATGAGCAGTTCTTC	CASSSSLITSSYNEQFF
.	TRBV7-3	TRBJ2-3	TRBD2	TGTGCCAGCAGCCCCGGGTCTCTAGCGGGAGGATGGGCAGATACGCAGTATTTT	CASSPGSLAGGWADTQYF
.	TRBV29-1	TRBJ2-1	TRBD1	TGCAGCGTTGTGGGACAGACCCTTACCTACAATGAGCAGTTCTTC	CSVVGQTLTYNEQFF
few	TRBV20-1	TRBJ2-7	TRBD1	TGCAGTGCTAGTGGAAGGACAGGGCGCAGCTCCTACGAGCAGTACTTC	CSASGRTGRSSYEQYF
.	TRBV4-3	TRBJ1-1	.	TGCGCCAGCAGCCAAGGGCTGGACACTGAAGCTTTCTTT	CASSQGLDTEAFF
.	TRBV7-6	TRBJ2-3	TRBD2	TGTGCCAGCAGCTTCCTCTTCGCGGGGGGCCACGATACGCAGTATTTT	CASSFLFAGGHDTQYF
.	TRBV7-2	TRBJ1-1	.	TGTGCCAGCAGCTTAGCGGGGAGGGGGACTGAAGCTTTCTTT	CASSLAGRGTEAFF
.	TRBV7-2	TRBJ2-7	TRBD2	TGTGCCAGCAGCTTAGAAGCGGGAGGAACCTACGAGCAGTACTTC	CASSLEAGGTYEQYF
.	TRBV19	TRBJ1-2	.	TGTGCCAGTAGTTCGAGAAGTCTAAGGTACTATGGCTACACCTTC	CASSSRSLRYYGYTF
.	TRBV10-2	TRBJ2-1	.	TGCGCCAGCACCCTTGTTTTCAGGAACAATGAGCAGTTCTTC	CASTLVFRNNEQFF
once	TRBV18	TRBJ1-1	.	TGTGCCAGCTCACCACCGGCAGGGGTGAGGAACACTGAAGCTTTCTTT	CASSPPAGVRNTEAFF
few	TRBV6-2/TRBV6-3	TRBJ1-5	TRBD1	TGTGCCAGCAGGGGGACAGGGGACAGGAGAGGACCCCAGCATTTT	CASRGTGDRRGPQHF
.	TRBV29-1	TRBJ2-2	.	TGCAGCGTTAAGACGATCAACACCGGGGAGCTGTTTTTT	CSVKTINTGELFF
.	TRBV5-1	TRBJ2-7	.	TGCGCCAGCAGCTTGGGTGGTGGAGGGTACGAGCAGTACTTC	CASSLGGGGYEQYF
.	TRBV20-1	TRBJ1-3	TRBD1	TGCAGTGCTAGACCCGACAGGGGTTTGTATGGAAACACCATATATTTT	CSARPDRGLYGNTIYF
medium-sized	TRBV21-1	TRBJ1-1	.	TGTGCCAGCACCTTTCAGGGACAGGGCCCCACTGAAGCTTTCTTT	CASTFQGQGPTEAFF
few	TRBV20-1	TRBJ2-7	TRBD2	TGCAGTGCTAGTGAGGCTAGCGGGAGCATCGACGAGCAGTACTTC	CSASEASGSIDEQYF
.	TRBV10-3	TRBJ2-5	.	TGTGCCATCAGTGCTCTCGAGACCCAGTACTTC	CAISALETQYF
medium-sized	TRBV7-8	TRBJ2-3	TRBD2	TGTGCCAGCAGCTCTCCGACCACCGGGAGGCAGGGAGATACGCAGTATTTT	CASSSPTTGRQGDTQYF
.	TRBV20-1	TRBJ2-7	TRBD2	TGCAGTGCCCAGACGGCGGGAGTTCCCTACGAGCAGTACTTC	CSAQTAGVPYEQYF
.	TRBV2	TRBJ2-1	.	TGTGCCAGCCGTACTAGTACCAATGAGCAGTTCTTC	CASRTSTNEQFF
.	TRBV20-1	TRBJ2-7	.	TGCAGTGCTAACGGCAGGGCCTACGAGCAGTACTTC	CSANGRAYEQYF
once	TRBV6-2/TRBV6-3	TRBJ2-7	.	TGTGCCAGCAGTTACCGGGTACCCTCCTACGAGCAGTACTTC	CASSYRVPSYEQYF
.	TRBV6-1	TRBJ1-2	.	TGTGCCAGCAGCCTAATGGGGGGTGACTATGGCTACACCTTC	CASSLMGGDYGYTF
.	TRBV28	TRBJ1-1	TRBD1	TGTGCCAGCAGTTTTGATGGGGGGACAGGGGTGATTGAAGCTTTCTTT	CASSFDGGTGVIEAFF
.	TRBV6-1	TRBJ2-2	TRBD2	TGTGCCAGCGTTGGAGCGGGAGGGCCAGCCGGGGAGCTGTTTTTT	CASVGAGGPAGELFF
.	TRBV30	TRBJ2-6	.	TGTGCCTGGAGTACCCCGGGGGCGGCCAACGTCCTGACTTTC	CAWSTPGAANVLTF
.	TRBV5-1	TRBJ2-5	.	TGCGCCAGCAGTAGAGGCTCGGAGGGAGAGACCCAGTACTTC	CASSRGSEGETQYF
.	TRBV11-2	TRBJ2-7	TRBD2	TGTGCCAGCAGCATCGGACTAGTTTTATGGGGAGTGTACGAGCAGTACTTC	CASSIGLVLWGVYEQYF
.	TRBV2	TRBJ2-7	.	TGTGCCAGCAGCTTGAAACAGCGGGTTACCTACGAGCAGTACTTC	CASSLKQRVTYEQYF
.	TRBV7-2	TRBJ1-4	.	TGTGCCAGCAGCTTACGGGCAGGGGTTACTAATGAAAAACTGTTTTTT	CASSLRAGVTNEKLFF
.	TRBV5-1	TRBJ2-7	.	TGCGCCAGCAGCTTGGCCGAAGGGGTGCAGTACTTC	CASSLAEGVQYF
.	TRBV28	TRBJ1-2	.	TGTGCCAGCAGTAACGGGGGAGGGGATGGCTACACCTTC	CASSNGGGDGYTF